Presented here are 7 T cell receptor beta chains from one specimen sequenced in a study of radiation and T cells in renal cell carcinoma. Time point specified: baseline pretreatment blood. Noted treatment: 15 Gy SBRT to primary tumor, nephrectomy 4 weeks later. Sequencing was performed with immunoSEQ multiplex PCR; in TCRdb, only in-frame clones are kept and a portion is missing. Seen here are about 91,000 clones, 82% observed once, and the top ten hold 5% to 8%. Here the sequenced sample was blood, taken from a patient whose treatment included radiotherapy and nephrectomy. These receptors were obtained from a man in his fifties or sixties with renal cell carcinoma.

This chain joins TRBV6-1 and TRBJ1-4, with D tentatively TRBD1 (5 bases). CDR3 size: 13 residues. Trimming left V 2 bases short and J 7 bases short, with 8 bases between. The germline gives CDR1 MNHNS, CDR2 SASEGT. CDR3 nucleotides: TGTGCCAGCAGTGAATTCAGGGCTGAAAAACTGTTTTTT. The encoded protein is CASSEFRAEKLFF.

Here the CDR3 DNA reads TGCAGTGCTTCTGACTTGTACATTCAGTACTTC. Translating it yields CSASDLYIQYF. The chain is built from TRBV20-1 and TRBJ2-4; no definite D call. In germline, CDR1 is DFQATT, CDR2 SNEGSKA (reference sequence). The CDR3 has 11 residues. The V end was cut by 5 bases, the J end by 8 bases, with 10 bases between.

The V and J genes are TRBV10-3 and TRBJ2-3; D call uncertain. The CDR3 is 14 amino acids. Trimming stripped 6 bases from V and 6 bases from J, with 16 bases between. Germline CDR1 is ENHRY and CDR2 is SYGVKD. CDR3 amino acids: CAIRTGLAMDTQYF. The CDR3 nucleotides read TGTGCCATCAGGACCGGTTTAGCTATGGATACGCAGTATTTT.

The V gene is TRBV19, the J gene TRBJ2-7; TRBD1 is a possible D gene (5 bases). Looked up from germline, CDR1 is LNHDA and CDR2 is SQIVND (reference sequence). The germline V and J ends were trimmed by 5 bases and 0 bases, with 14 bases remaining between them. This CDR3 spans 15 amino acids. This CDR3 is CASSVVAGSSYEQYF. In DNA form, the CDR3 reads TGTGCCAGTAGTGTCGTCGCAGGGTCCTCCTACGAGCAGTACTTC.

V gene TRBV4-2 combines with J gene TRBJ2-6; D ambiguous. CDR1 and CDR2 from the germline V gene are LGHNA and YNFKEQ. This CDR3 is 15 amino acids long. V lost 0 bases and J lost 0, with 3 bases in between. The chain's CDR3 is CASSQDSSGANVLTF. In DNA form, the CDR3 reads TGTGCCAGCAGCCAAGACAGCTCTGGGGCCAACGTCCTGACTTTC.

This clone was counted only a few times. DNA for the CDR3: TGTGCCAGTAACCTGGGACAGGGGGCAAACACCGGGGAGCTGTTTTTT. It is translated as CASNLGQGANTGELFF. The chain carries TRBV19 and TRBJ2-2; the match to TRBD1 covers 12 bases. V dropped 7 bases and J dropped 2; count of bases not matched to a gene: 5. Germline lookup yields CDR1 LNHDA and CDR2 SQIVND (reference sequence). The CDR3 covers 16 residues.

The chain is built from TRBV10-1 and TRBJ2-1; TRBD2 matches 12 bases. With V trimmed by 7 bases and J by 7 bases, 8 bases remained unmatched. Germline lookup yields CDR1 WNHNN and CDR2 SYGVQD (reference sequence). There are 15 residues in the CDR3. CDR3 in amino acids: CASIRLAGDANEQFF. Written as DNA, the CDR3 is TGCGCCAGCATCAGACTAGCGGGAGATGCTAATGAGCAGTTCTTC.